A selection of T cell receptor beta chains follows, all from one sample in a study of blood T cells in healthy people across ages. TCRdb analysed the 5' RACE reads with MiXCR anew, one entry per CDR3 protein. The data contain 1.6 million or so distinct CDR3 sequences, approximately 32% of them seen just once; the ten biggest clones take up over 9%. The sequenced material came from blood. The receptors shown here come from a woman in her thirties in good health. Both conserved end residues are part of each CDR3. D genes are given only for firm matches. Clone sizes are given selectively: once, few, many, or a class where the clone is expanded.

-	TRBV11-2	-	TRBJ2-7	TGTGCCAGCAGCTTGAGGCTAGCCTACCGCGAGCAGTACTTC	CASSLRLAYREQYF
-	TRBV20-1	-	TRBJ2-5	TGCAGTGCGAGCAGGCAGGTGGAGACCCGGTACTTC	CSASRQVETRYF
-	TRBV11-2	-	TRBJ2-2	TGTGCCAGCAGTTTGGACAGAGTTGAGCTGTTTTTT	CASSLDRVELFF
once	TRBV9	TRBD2	TRBJ2-1	TGTGCCAGCAGCGTAATGGCGGGACTAGCGGGGGCCTGGAATGAGCAGTTCTTC	CASSVMAGLAGAWNEQFF
-	TRBV30	-	TRBJ1-1	TGTGCCTGGAGTGTATCTCGGGACACTGAAGCTTTCTTT	CAWSVSRDTEAFF
-	TRBV11-2	-	TRBJ1-2	TGTGCCAGCAGCTTAGATGGCGGTAACATCTATGGCCACACCTTC	CASSLDGGNIYGHTF
-	TRBV5-1	-	TRBJ2-7	TGCGCCAGCAGCTTGGCCGGACTTCTCCACGAGCAGTACTTC	CASSLAGLLHEQYF
-	TRBV7-9	-	TRBJ2-7	TGTGCCAGCAGCCTCCAACTCGACTACGAGCAGTACTTC	CASSLQLDYEQYF
-	TRBV5-1	-	TRBJ2-7	TGCGCCAGCAGCTTGCTGCACAGGGACTACGAGCAGTACTTC	CASSLLHRDYEQYF
few	TRBV2	TRBD2	TRBJ2-1	TGTGCCAGCCTTTTTGCTAGCGGAATGAATGAGCAGTTCTTC	CASLFASGMNEQFF
few	TRBV5-1	-	TRBJ1-2	TGCGCCAGCAGCTTGGTAGGGCAGGAGTATGGCTACACCTTC	CASSLVGQEYGYTF
few	TRBV4-1	TRBD1	TRBJ1-2	TGCGCCAGCAGCCAAGAGGGGGGACAGGGGGCGAACTATGGCTACACCTTC	CASSQEGGQGANYGYTF
-	TRBV4-1	-	TRBJ2-7	TGCGCCAGCAGCCAAGATGGGACGGCAACCTACGAGCAGTACTTC	CASSQDGTATYEQYF
few	TRBV4-1	-	TRBJ1-5	TGCGCCAGCAGCCAAGATGAGGTCTTAAATCAGCCCCAGCATTTT	CASSQDEVLNQPQHF
few	TRBV9	-	TRBJ2-7	TGTGCCAGCAGCGTAGCTTCGGTCTCCTACGAGCAGTACTTC	CASSVASVSYEQYF
few	TRBV7-9	-	TRBJ2-7	TGTGCCAGCAGCTTAGCCCTTCCCGGACAGCCCTACGAGCAGTACTTC	CASSLALPGQPYEQYF
many	TRBV20-1	TRBD2	TRBJ2-3	TGCAGTGCTAGACTAGCGGGACTCACAGATACGCAGTATTTT	CSARLAGLTDTQYF
-	TRBV6-6	TRBD2	TRBJ2-7	TGTGCCAGCCAAAAACCGGGAGGTCTCCCGGGGGAGCAGTACTTC	CASQKPGGLPGEQYF
-	TRBV27	-	TRBJ2-3	TGTGCCAGCAAATCCTTGTGGGAACGTACCACAGATACGCAGTATTTT	CASKSLWERTTDTQYF
few	TRBV3-1	-	TRBJ2-1	TGTGCCAGCAGCCAAATTCACGGGGGCCTGGACAATGAGCAGTTCTTC	CASSQIHGGLDNEQFF